These 5 T cell receptor beta chains originate from one sample sequenced in a study of regulatory T cells in long-lasting Graves disease. Time point of the sample: persistent/refractory GD, antithyroid drugs over 5 years with positive TRAb. Extracted RNA from PBMCs served as the source of the TCR library. Relying on iRepertoire HTBI primers and Arm-PCR of CDR3 regions, the team built TCR beta libraries. In TCRdb, the multiplex PCR reads were re-called with MiXCR into one record per CDR3 protein. The table shows about 340,000 distinct CDR3 sequences, with around 20% occurring only once. The sequenced sample was peripheral blood mononuclear cells (PBMCs), obtained when the disease was refractory, from a patient treated with antithyroid drugs. Receptors were obtained from a female donor with Graves disease.

This clonotype occurred many times. The J gene is TRBJ1-6, the V gene TRBV28; D remains ambiguous. V was cut by 3 bases and J by 7 bases, with 4 bases left in between. CDR1 and CDR2 from the germline V gene are MDHEN and SYDVKM. The CDR3 sequence is 12 residues long. The CDR3 sequence is CASSFGNSPLHF. The CDR3 DNA reads TGTGCCAGCAGTTTTGGCAATTCACCCCTCCACTTT. Drawing the rest from reference TRBV28 and TRBJ1-6, the complete variable domain is DVKVTQSSRYLVKRTGEKVFLECVQDMDHENMFWYRQDPGLGLRLIYFSYDVKMKEKGDIPEGYSVSREKKERFSLILESASTNQTSMYLCASSFGNSPLHFGNGTRLTVT.

This clonotype was observed at least ten times. This chain connects TRBV6-1 to TRBJ1-5; the D gene is possibly TRBD1 (6 bases). There are 14 residues in the CDR3. V lost 4 bases and J lost 10, with 17 bases in between. CDR1 and CDR2 (germline): MNHNS, SASEGT. Here the CDR3 reads CASSVGAPDSPQHF. Here the CDR3 DNA reads TGTGCCAGCAGTGTGGGGGCCCCAGACTCCCCCCAGCATTTT.

There are many counts of this clonotype. The CDR3 loop reads CASSLVERATEAFF. The CDR3 nucleotides read TGCGCCAGCAGCTTGGTCGAGAGGGCAACTGAAGCTTTCTTT. The genes are TRBV5-1 and TRBJ1-1; D not resolved. Germline values: CDR1 SGHRS, CDR2 YFSETQ. Deletions cut 0 bases from V and 5 bases from J, with 11 bases between. The CDR3 runs 14 residues.

The chain couples TRBV6-1 to TRBJ1-6; D is possibly TRBD1 (5 bases). This CDR3 region has 16 residues. Germline V gene lookup returns CDR1 MNHNS and CDR2 SASEGT. Trimming cost V 3 bases and J 11 bases, with 20 bases left between them. The CDR3 DNA reads TGTGCCAGCAGTGAGGATTTAGCAGGGTTACCCGCACCCCTCCACTTT. It codes for CASSEDLAGLPAPLHF.

This chain joins TRBV10-3 and TRBJ2-7, with 7 bases identical to TRBD1. This CDR3 contains 14 residues. Germline V gene sequence: CDR1 ENHRY, CDR2 SYGVKD. The junction had 10 bases not matched to a gene; V was cut back by 5 bases and J by 6 bases. The CDR3 loop is CAISTGVPPIEQYF. CDR3 bases: TGTGCCATCAGTACAGGGGTCCCCCCTATCGAGCAGTACTTC.